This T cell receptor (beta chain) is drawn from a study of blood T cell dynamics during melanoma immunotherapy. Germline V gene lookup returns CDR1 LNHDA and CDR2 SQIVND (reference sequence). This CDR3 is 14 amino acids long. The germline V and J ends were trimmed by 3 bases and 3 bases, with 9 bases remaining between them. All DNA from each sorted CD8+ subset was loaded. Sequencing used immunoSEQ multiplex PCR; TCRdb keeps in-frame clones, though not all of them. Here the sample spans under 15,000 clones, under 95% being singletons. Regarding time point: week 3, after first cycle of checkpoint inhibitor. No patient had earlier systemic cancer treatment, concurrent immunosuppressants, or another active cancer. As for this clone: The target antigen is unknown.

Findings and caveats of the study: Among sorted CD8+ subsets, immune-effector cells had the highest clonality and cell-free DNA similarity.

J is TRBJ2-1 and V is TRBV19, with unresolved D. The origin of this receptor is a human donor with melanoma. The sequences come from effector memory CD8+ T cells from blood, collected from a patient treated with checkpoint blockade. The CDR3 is CASSIGSSYNEQFF. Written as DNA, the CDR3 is TGTGCCAGTAGTATCGGATCCAGCTACAATGAGCAGTTCTTC.